Listed here is a single T cell receptor (beta chain). Its antigen is undetermined. V was pared by 4 bases and J by 14 bases, with 10 bases of the junction left unmatched. Germline CDR1 reads LGHNA; CDR2 reads YSLEER. The CDR3 length is 13 residues. The data stem from a study of cytomegalovirus exposure and HLA in healthy donors. Study information: Among some 400 genotyped donors, roughly 81% fell in the Caucasian-associated ancestry cluster.

Points from the study as a whole: Excluded were some V segments that proved indistinguishable, including TRBV6-2 and TRBV6-3.

In the PCR, 60 Vbeta and 13 Jbeta primers were used. Assay: immunoSEQ multiplex PCR; the TCRdb copy retains only in-frame clones and omits some. Found here are 100,000 to 150,000 clones, roughly 9% of them singletons; the top ten hold 6% to 7.5%. Sequenced: PBMCs. The genes are TRBV4-3 and TRBJ1-4; 7 nucleotides agree with TRBD1. The receptor was isolated from a woman aged 35 to 49 in good health and CMV-seropositive. CDR3 amino acids: CASSPDRDPYLFF. Written as DNA, the CDR3 is TGCGCCAGCAGCCCCGACAGGGACCCATATCTGTTTTTT.